These 3 T cell receptor beta chains were sequenced from one sample in a study of cytomegalovirus exposure and HLA in healthy donors. Repertoires were generated with immunoSEQ multiplex PCR, while TCRdb's copy carries only in-frame clones and drops some. The sample records some 200,000 clones, around 80% being singletons. The source material was PBMCs. The source of these receptors is a woman between 25 and 40 years old in good health and CMV-seropositive.

This clone was counted between two and nine times. This chain links TRBV2 with TRBJ1-1, with 10 bases lining up with TRBD1. This CDR3 is built from 14 residues. J gave up 10 bases and V 5 bases, and 10 bases lay outside the gene matches. The germline V gene encodes CDR1 SNHLY and CDR2 FYNNEI. Written as DNA, the CDR3 is TGTGCCAGCAGTCCGGGACAGGGGTTTTCTGGAGCTTTCTTT. It specifies CASSPGQGFSGAFF.

This clone was recorded once. This chain uses TRBV12-5 with TRBJ1-2; no definite D call. The germline V gene has CDR1 LGHNT and CDR2 FRNRAP. V gave up 0 bases and J gave up 6 bases, with 8 bases separating them. This CDR3 is built from 13 residues. The CDR3: CASGLVKEHGYTF. The CDR3, as DNA: TGTGCTAGTGGTTTGGTGAAAGAGCATGGCTACACCTTC.

The genes are TRBV6-5 and TRBJ1-1; D perhaps matches TRBD1 (5 bases). CDR3 length: 15 amino acids. CDR1 is MNHEY, CDR2 SVGAGI, per germline. Trimming stripped 6 bases from V and 1 base from J, with 15 bases between. CDR3 protein: CASSNQGLKNTEAFF. CDR3 nucleotides: TGTGCCAGCAGCAATCAGGGTCTGAAGAACACTGAAGCTTTCTTT.